One and the same sample provided the 29 T cell receptor beta chains below, sequenced in a study of blood T cell repertoires in COVID-19. Here immunoSEQ multiplex PCR was the method, and the copy in TCRdb shows in-frame clones only, minus some. This table holds some 110,000 clones, 75% to 85% found once. Material for sequencing was peripheral blood. These receptor sequences come from a man aged 60 to 75 with acute or convalescent COVID-19.

A single count supports this clone. The rearrangement joins TRBV5-1 to TRBJ2-1, with D possibly matching TRBD2 (6 bases). V lost 0 bases and J lost 0, with 7 bases in between. The CDR3 covers 15 residues. Germline-derived CDR1 and CDR2 are SGHRS and YFSETQ. The CDR3 spells CASSLVGSSYNEQFF. The CDR3 nucleotides are TGCGCCAGCAGCTTGGTCGGGAGCTCCTACAATGAGCAGTTCTTC. Drawing the rest from reference TRBV5-1 and TRBJ2-1, the complete variable domain is KAGVTQTPRYLIKTRGQQVTLSCSPISGHRSVSWYQQTPGQGLQFLFEYFSETQRNKGNFPGRFSGRQFSNSRSEMNVSTLELGDSALYLCASSLVGSSYNEQFFGPGTRLTVL.

This clone has a handful of counts. CDR3 in DNA: TGTGCCAGCAGCCCCTTCGTAAAGGGAGGAGCCGGGGAGCTGTTTTTT. This translates into CASSPFVKGGAGELFF. This chain connects TRBV7-2 to TRBJ2-2, with a possible D match to TRBD2 (6 bases). V was clipped by 5 bases and J by 6 bases, with 19 bases between them. This CDR3 region has 16 residues. Per the germline V gene, CDR1 is SGHTA and CDR2 is FQGNSA.

The chain combines TRBV29-1 with TRBJ2-5, with TRBD2 as a possible D gene (6 bases). Trimming left V 8 bases short and J 1 base short, with 14 bases between. The CDR3 runs 13 residues. Looked up from germline, CDR1 is SQVTM and CDR2 is ANQGSEA. In nucleotides, the CDR3 is TGCAGCTCGGGGTTGCGGGGCCAAGAGACCCAGTACTTC. This encodes CSSGLRGQETQYF.

The V call is TRBV6-2 or TRBV6-3, the J call TRBJ2-1, with 11 bases aligning to TRBD2. J lost 7 bases, V lost 2 bases, and 7 bases had no gene match. Per germline, CDR1 MNHEY and CDR2 SVGEGT. This CDR3 comprises 16 residues. In DNA, the CDR3 is TGTGCCAGCAGTTACGGGTTAGCGGGAGGGTGGAATGAGCAGTTCTTC. Amino acid sequence: CASSYGLAGGWNEQFF.

This clone turned up a few times. The chain recombines TRBV19 with TRBJ2-3, with no clear D. CDR3 length equals 18 residues. Germline CDR1 is LNHDA and CDR2 is SQIVND (reference sequence). Trimming took 3 bases from V and 0 from J, leaving 19 bases between them. CDR3 amino acids: CASSIGRPAHTSTDTQYF. DNA for the CDR3: TGTGCCAGTAGTATTGGAAGGCCAGCGCATACTAGCACAGATACGCAGTATTTT.

The chain recombines TRBV3-1 (or the pseudogene TRBV3-2) with TRBJ2-1; tentatively, D is TRBD2 (5 bases). CDR3 length equals 15 residues. CDR1 and CDR2 (germline): LGHDT, YNNKEL (reference sequence). V lost 3 bases and J lost 0, with 9 bases in between. The CDR3 sequence: CASSQSSSSYNEQFF. The CDR3 coding sequence is TGTGCCAGCAGCCAGTCTAGCAGCTCCTACAATGAGCAGTTCTTC.

V gene TRBV3-1 (or the pseudogene TRBV3-2) combines with J gene TRBJ2-5, with 8 nucleotides matching TRBD1. The germline gives CDR1 LGHDT, CDR2 YNNKEL (reference sequence). V gave up 0 bases and J gave up 5 bases; unmatched junction bases: 5. The CDR3 loop spans 15 amino acids. CDR3 sequence reads: CASSQDGRGRETQYF. CDR3 sequence (DNA): TGTGCCAGCAGCCAAGACGGCAGGGGGCGGGAGACCCAGTACTTC.

V gene TRBV19 combines with J gene TRBJ1-5; the match to TRBD1 covers 8 bases. J was trimmed by 3 bases and V by 3 bases; bases with no gene match: 4. CDR1 and CDR2 (germline): LNHDA, SQIVND (reference sequence). The CDR3 totals 15 residues. The CDR3 nucleotides read TGTGCCAGTAGTATGCCCCAGGGGGCCAATCAGCCCCAGCATTTT. Amino acid sequence: CASSMPQGANQPQHF.

The chain is built from TRBV12-3 or TRBV12-4 and TRBJ1-1; D perhaps matches TRBD1 (6 bases). This CDR3 contains 13 residues. Trimming stripped 5 bases from V and 7 bases from J, with 14 bases between. The CDR3 DNA follows: TGTGCCAGCAGTCCCACGGACAGCCGTGAAGCTTTCTTT. Encoded protein: CASSPTDSREAFF.

The rearrangement links TRBV5-1 to TRBJ2-5; 9 bases align to TRBD2. With 5 bases clipped from V and 5 bases from J, the junction kept 10 bases outside the gene matches. Per germline, CDR1 SGHRS and CDR2 YFSETQ. This CDR3 region has 15 residues. The CDR3 DNA reads as TGCGCCAGCAGTCCTGAGAGCGGGGGGTGGGAGACCCAGTACTTC. Residues: CASSPESGGWETQYF.

This clone showed up just once. The rearrangement uses TRBV9 and TRBJ1-4; D remains unclear. CDR3 length: 15 amino acids. Per the germline V gene, CDR1 is SGDLS and CDR2 is YYNGEE. Deletions cut 0 bases from V and 0 bases from J, with 6 bases between. The CDR3 DNA sequence: TGTGCCAGCAGCGTAGACTTGGCAACTAATGAAAAACTGTTTTTT. Amino acid sequence: CASSVDLATNEKLFF.

The chain links TRBV6-5 to TRBJ2-7; D unclear. The length of the CDR3 is 11 residues. The germline V and J ends were trimmed by 5 bases and 3 bases, with 5 bases remaining between them. The germline V gene has CDR1 MNHEY and CDR2 SVGAGI. The CDR3 protein is CASSQNYEQYF. The DNA of the CDR3 is TGTGCCAGCAGTCAAAACTACGAGCAGTACTTC.

The chain combines TRBV5-6 with TRBJ2-1; 9 bases align to TRBD1. J gave up 4 bases and V 3 bases, and 11 bases lay outside the gene matches. The germline V gene encodes CDR1 SGHDT and CDR2 YYEEEE. The CDR3 contains 17 residues. The CDR3 is CASSSPGTGKGYNEQFF. Written as DNA, the CDR3 is TGTGCCAGCAGCTCGCCAGGGACAGGGAAAGGTTACAATGAGCAGTTCTTC. Complete variable domain (other parts from reference TRBV5-6 and TRBJ2-1): DAGVTQSPTHLIKTRGQQVTLRCSPKSGHDTVSWYQQALGQGPQFIFQYYEEEERQRGNFPDRFSGHQFPNYSSELNVNALLLGDSALYLCASSSPGTGKGYNEQFFGPGTRLTVL.

The table lists this clone with a count of one. The V call is TRBV18, the J call TRBJ1-1; 7 bases agree with TRBD1. The CDR3 has 16 residues. V lost 4 bases to trimming and J lost 1 base; unmatched junction nucleotides: 9. Germline V CDR1 and CDR2: KGHSH, LQKENI. The CDR3, as DNA: TGTGCCAGCTCACGGGAAGGGGGCGCGGAGAACACTGAAGCTTTCTTT. Its translation: CASSREGGAENTEAFF.

Turning to this clone: The junction shows a germline mismatch at one end, possibly a read error. The chain recombines TRBV19 with TRBJ2-5; weak D call: TRBD2 (8 bases). The germline V gene has CDR1 LNHDA and CDR2 SQIVND (reference sequence). CDR3 length: 13 residues. As DNA, the CDR3 is TGTGCTAGTAGCCAGGGGGACGGGAGGGTCCAGTACTTC. It specifies CASSQGDGRVQYF. Together with reference TRBV19 and TRBJ2-5, the CDR3 gives the full variable domain: DGGITQSPKYLFRKEGQNVTLSCEQNLNHDAMYWYRQDPGQGLRLIYYSQIVNDFQKGDIAEGYSVSREKKESFPLTVTSAQKNPTAFYLCASSQGDGRVQYFGPGTRLLVL.

J is TRBJ2-3 and V is TRBV5-1; 12 bases fit TRBD2. Per germline, CDR1 SGHRS and CDR2 YFSETQ. This CDR3 spans 16 amino acids. V lost 7 bases, J lost 0 bases, and 6 bases stayed unmatched. CDR3: CASSSGLAGSTDTQYF. As DNA, the CDR3 is TGCGCCAGCTCAAGTGGACTAGCGGGGAGCACAGATACGCAGTATTTT.

The V call is TRBV18, the J call TRBJ2-1; TRBD2 might be the D (5 bases). The CDR3 extends over 19 amino acids. The V and J ends lost 3 bases and 8 bases respectively, with 29 bases between them. Germline V CDR1 and CDR2: KGHSH, LQKENI. The CDR3 here is CASSPAPWVGSGVEDEQFF. For the CDR3, the DNA is TGTGCCAGCTCACCCGCCCCCTGGGTGGGGAGCGGTGTAGAGGATGAGCAGTTCTTC.

The gene calls are TRBV5-1 and TRBJ2-2; maybe TRBD2 (6 bases). Per germline, CDR1 SGHRS and CDR2 YFSETQ. The CDR3 is 16 amino acids. V lost 2 bases, J lost 0 bases, and 11 bases lay in between. The CDR3 loop reads CASSLFGGTNTGELFF. The CDR3 DNA sequence: TGCGCCAGCAGCTTATTCGGGGGTACGAACACCGGGGAGCTGTTTTTT.

This sequence joins TRBV11-2 and TRBJ2-5, with D possibly being TRBD2 (5 bases). Per germline, CDR1 SGHAT and CDR2 FQNNGV. The V end was cut by 4 bases, the J end by 1 base, with 7 bases between. This CDR3 spans 13 amino acids. The CDR3 DNA sequence: TGTGCCAGCAGCTCCGGAGGCCAAGAGACCCAGTACTTC. This codes for CASSSGGQETQYF.

The chain uses TRBV7-6 and TRBJ1-2; TRBD1 matches 9 bases. Trimming took 5 bases from V and 8 from J; bases not matched to a gene: 6. There are 13 residues in the CDR3. CDR1 SGHVS and CDR2 FNYEAQ come from the germline V gene. The CDR3 DNA is TGTGCCAGCAGCAGATGGACAGGGGACGGCTACACCTTC. It specifies CASSRWTGDGYTF.

There are a few counts of this clone. This chain uses TRBV3-1 (or the pseudogene TRBV3-2) with TRBJ2-1; 11 positions agree with TRBD2. The germline CDR1 and CDR2 sequences are LGHDT and YNNKEL (reference sequence). Trimming removed 8 bases from V and 3 bases from J; junction bases left unmatched: 15. The CDR3 spans 18 residues. CDR3 region: CASSRGLAGGLGYNEQFF. The CDR3 DNA reads as TGTGCCAGCTCGAGGGGTCTAGCGGGGGGTCTGGGCTACAATGAGCAGTTCTTC.

CDR3 coding DNA: TGTGCCAGCAGCCGCCGAAAGACAGGGTACGAGCAGTACTTC. It specifies CASSRRKTGYEQYF. The chain employs TRBV6-2 or TRBV6-3 and TRBJ2-7; 7 bases agree with TRBD1. V lost 6 bases, J lost 4 bases, and 9 bases stayed unmatched. Germline loops: CDR1 MNHEY, CDR2 SVGEGT. This CDR3 is built from 14 residues.

V usage is TRBV11-2 and J usage is TRBJ1-5; D is unresolved. The CDR3 totals 13 residues. The V end was cut by 5 bases, the J end by 5 bases, with 10 bases between. CDR1 and CDR2 from the germline V gene are SGHAT and FQNNGV. The CDR3: CASSARLDQPQHF. The CDR3 region has the DNA TGTGCCAGCAGCGCCAGACTAGATCAGCCCCAGCATTTT.

The V call is TRBV30, the J call TRBJ2-5; D ambiguous. Germline V CDR1 and CDR2: GTSNPN, SVGIG (reference sequence). This CDR3 comprises 11 residues. Trimming cost V 3 bases and J 1 base, with 3 bases left between them. For the CDR3, the DNA is TGTGCCTGGAGCCTCCAAGAGACCCAGTACTTC. It specifies CAWSLQETQYF.

DNA of the CDR3: TGTGCCGGCCATGGGGGGGCCGGTGAAAAACTGTTTTTT. Protein sequence: CAGHGGAGEKLFF. V usage is TRBV30 and J usage is TRBJ1-4; maybe TRBD1 (6 bases). Germline V gene lookup returns CDR1 GTSNPN and CDR2 SVGIG (reference sequence). This CDR3 is 13 amino acids long. With 8 bases removed from V and 7 bases from J, the gap between germline ends came to 17 bases. The entire variable domain, with the rest obtained from reference TRBV30 and TRBJ1-4, is as follows: SQTIHQWPATLVQPVGSPLSLECTVEGTSNPNLYWYRQAAGRGLQLLFYSVGIGQISSEVPQNLSASRPQDRQFILSSKKLLLSDSGFYLCAGHGGAGEKLFFGSGTQLSVL.

The chain uses TRBV5-6 and TRBJ2-4; 7 bases agree with TRBD2. The CDR3 is made up of 14 amino acids. The V gene's germline CDR1 is SGHDT and CDR2 YYEEEE. V was pared by 3 bases and J by 2 bases, with 2 bases of the junction left unmatched. CDR3 sequence: CASSWEGTKNIQYF. CDR3 nucleotide sequence: TGTGCCAGCAGCTGGGAGGGGACCAAAAACATTCAGTACTTC. Drawing the rest from reference TRBV5-6 and TRBJ2-4, the complete variable domain is DAGVTQSPTHLIKTRGQQVTLRCSPKSGHDTVSWYQQALGQGPQFIFQYYEEEERQRGNFPDRFSGHQFPNYSSELNVNALLLGDSALYLCASSWEGTKNIQYFGAGTRLSVL.

The V gene is TRBV6-5, the J gene TRBJ1-5; D is uncertain. This CDR3 contains 16 residues. V lost 0 bases and J 0 bases, leaving 9 bases between the germline ends. Germline V lookup: CDR1 MNHEY, CDR2 SVGAGI. The chain's CDR3 is CASSYSPVYSNQPQHF. Written as DNA, the CDR3 is TGTGCCAGCAGTTACTCGCCAGTTTATAGCAATCAGCCCCAGCATTTT.

CDR3 bases: TGTGCCAGCAGCCCGCATCCCCGGGGCCAAGAGACCCAGTACTTC. This gives the protein CASSPHPRGQETQYF. This chain joins TRBV21-1 and TRBJ2-5; TRBD2, the table's D call, was not compared with the DNA. TRBV21-1 is labeled a pseudogene. This CDR3 comprises 15 residues.

In its sample, this clone was seen a few times. The V call is TRBV4-1, the J call TRBJ2-2, with 7 nucleotides matching TRBD2. With V trimmed by 8 bases and J by 4 bases, 7 bases remained unmatched. From germline, CDR1 is MGHRA and CDR2 YSYEKL. This CDR3 region has 14 residues. This chain's CDR3 is CASSRAGSTGELFF. In DNA, the CDR3 is TGCGCCAGCTCCAGAGCGGGGAGCACCGGGGAGCTGTTTTTT.